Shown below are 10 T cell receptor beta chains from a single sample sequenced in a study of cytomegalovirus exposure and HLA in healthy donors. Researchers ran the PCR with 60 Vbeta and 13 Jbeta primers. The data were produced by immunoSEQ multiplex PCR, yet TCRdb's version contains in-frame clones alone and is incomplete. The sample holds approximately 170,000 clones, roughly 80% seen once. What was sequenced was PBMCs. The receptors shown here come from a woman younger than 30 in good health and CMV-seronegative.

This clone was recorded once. CDR3 region: CASEGRETQYF. As DNA, the CDR3 is TGTGCCAGTGAGGGTCGGGAGACCCAGTACTTC. The chain links TRBV7-6 to TRBJ2-5; D might be TRBD2 (5 bases). The CDR3 is made up of 11 amino acids. The V gene lost 9 bases and the J gene lost 5 bases, with 10 bases spanning the gap. Germline V CDR1 and CDR2: SGHVS, FNYEAQ.

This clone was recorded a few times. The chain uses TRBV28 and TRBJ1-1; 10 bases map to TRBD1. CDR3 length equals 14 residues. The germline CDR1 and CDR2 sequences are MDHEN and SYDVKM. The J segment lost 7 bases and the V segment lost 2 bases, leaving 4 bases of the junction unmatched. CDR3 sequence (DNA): TGTGCCAGCAGTTTACCGGGACAGGGGATTGAAGCTTTCTTT. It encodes CASSLPGQGIEAFF. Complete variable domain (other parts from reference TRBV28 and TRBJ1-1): DVKVTQSSRYLVKRTGEKVFLECVQDMDHENMFWYRQDPGLGLRLIYFSYDVKMKEKGDIPEGYSVSREKKERFSLILESASTNQTSMYLCASSLPGQGIEAFFGQGTRLTVV.

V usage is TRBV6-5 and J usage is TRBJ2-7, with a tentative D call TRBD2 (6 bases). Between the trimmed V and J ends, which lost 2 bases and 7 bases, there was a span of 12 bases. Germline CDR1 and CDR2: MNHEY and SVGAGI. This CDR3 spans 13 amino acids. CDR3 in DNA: TGTGCCAGCAGTTACCTCGGGGGAGGAGAGCAGTACTTC. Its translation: CASSYLGGGEQYF.

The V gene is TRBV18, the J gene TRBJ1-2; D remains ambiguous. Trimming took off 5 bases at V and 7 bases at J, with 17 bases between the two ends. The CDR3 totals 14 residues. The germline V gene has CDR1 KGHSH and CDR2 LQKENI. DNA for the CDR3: TGTGCCAGCTCATCAACCGGGAGTCGAGGTGGCTACACCTTC. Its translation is CASSSTGSRGGYTF. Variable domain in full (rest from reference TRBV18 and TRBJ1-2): NAGVMQNPRHLVRRRGQEARLRCSPMKGHSHVYWYRQLPEEGLKFMVYLQKENIIDESGMPKERFSAEFPKEGPSILRIQQVVRGDSAAYFCASSSTGSRGGYTFGSGTRLTVV.

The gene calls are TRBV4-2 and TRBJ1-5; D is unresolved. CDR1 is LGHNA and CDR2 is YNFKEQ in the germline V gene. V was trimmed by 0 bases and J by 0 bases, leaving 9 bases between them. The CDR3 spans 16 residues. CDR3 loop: CASSQDAQYSNQPQHF. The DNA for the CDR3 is TGTGCCAGCAGCCAAGATGCCCAGTATAGCAATCAGCCCCAGCATTTT.

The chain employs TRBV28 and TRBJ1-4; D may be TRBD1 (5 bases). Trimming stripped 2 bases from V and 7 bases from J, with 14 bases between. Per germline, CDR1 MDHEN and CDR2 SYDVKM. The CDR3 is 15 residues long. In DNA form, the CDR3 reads TGTGCCAGCAGTTTACCGGGGGGTTTGAGTGAAAAACTGTTTTTT. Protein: CASSLPGGLSEKLFF.

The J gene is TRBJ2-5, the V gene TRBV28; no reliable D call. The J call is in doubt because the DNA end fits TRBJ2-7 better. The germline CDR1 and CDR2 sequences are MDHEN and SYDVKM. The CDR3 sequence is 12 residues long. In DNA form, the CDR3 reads TGTGCCAGCAGTTACCTAGAGAACGAGCAGTACTTC. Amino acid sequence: CASSYLENEQYF.

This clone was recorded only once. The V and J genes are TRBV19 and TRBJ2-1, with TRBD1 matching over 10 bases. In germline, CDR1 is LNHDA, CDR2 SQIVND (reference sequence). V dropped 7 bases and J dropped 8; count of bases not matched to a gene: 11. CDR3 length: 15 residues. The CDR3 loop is CASTVRGQGIYEQFF. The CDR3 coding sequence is TGTGCCAGTACGGTGAGGGGACAGGGGATATATGAGCAGTTCTTC.

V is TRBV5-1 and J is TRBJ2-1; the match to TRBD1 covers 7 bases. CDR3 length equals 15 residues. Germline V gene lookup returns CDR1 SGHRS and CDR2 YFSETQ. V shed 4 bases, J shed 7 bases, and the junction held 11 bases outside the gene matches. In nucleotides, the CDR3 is TGCGCCAGCAGCCCGCTAACGACAGGGCTGAATGAGCAGTTCTTC. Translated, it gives CASSPLTTGLNEQFF.

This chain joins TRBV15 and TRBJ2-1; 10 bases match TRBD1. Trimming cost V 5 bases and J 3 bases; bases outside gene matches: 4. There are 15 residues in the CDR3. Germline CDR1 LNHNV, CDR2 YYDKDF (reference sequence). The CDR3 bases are TGTGCCACCAGCGGGGGGACAGGGGACTACAATGAGCAGTTCTTC. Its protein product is CATSGGTGDYNEQFF.